This entry lists 28 T cell receptor beta chains sequenced from one sample in a study of T cells in Graves' hyperthyroidism and ophthalmopathy. The source material, RNA transcripts, was used to amplify TCR beta CDR3 regions. First-round RT-PCR of the TCR CDR3 relied on the HTBI primer set. TCRdb independently ran MiXCR on the multiplex PCR reads; one entry per CDR3 protein. The sample has 490,000 or so distinct CDR3 sequences; approximately 20% are singletons. Input material: blood. The receptor source for this set is a man aged 40-49 years with Graves' ophthalmopathy.

This clonotype was recorded at least ten times. The V gene is TRBV12-3 or TRBV12-4, the J gene TRBJ2-1; 7 positions agree with TRBD2. The CDR3 runs to 18 residues. V gave up 3 bases and J gave up 2 bases; unmatched junction bases: 13. The CDR3 is CASSFGIYPGGTYNEQFF. The CDR3 nucleotides read TGTGCCAGCAGTTTCGGTATCTACCCGGGAGGTACCTACAATGAGCAGTTCTTC.

This clonotype has a handful of counts. The chain is built from TRBV9 and TRBJ2-1; 8 bases map to TRBD1. V lost 3 bases and J lost 8; bases outside the gene matches: 7. Germline V gene sequence: CDR1 SGDLS, CDR2 YYNGEE. The CDR3 is made up of 14 amino acids. CDR3 nucleotide sequence: TGTGCCAGCAGCGAGAGGACAGGGTCGGATGAGCAGTTCTTC. Amino acid sequence: CASSERTGSDEQFF.

The chain has TRBV3-1 and TRBJ2-1; 15 positions match TRBD2. The germline gives CDR1 LGHDT, CDR2 YNNKEL (reference sequence). V shed 7 bases and J 14 bases; nucleotides not matched to a gene: 9. CDR3 size: 14 residues. The DNA for the CDR3 is TGTGCCAGCACCAAAGGACTAGCGGGGGGGCGAAAGTTCTTC. As protein: CASTKGLAGGRKFF.

This CDR3 is CAWSGLQGAFGEAFF. The CDR3, as DNA: TGTGCCTGGAGTGGGCTACAGGGGGCCTTCGGGGAAGCTTTCTTT. The chain couples TRBV30 to TRBJ1-1; the match to TRBD1 covers 9 bases. Germline loops: CDR1 GTSNPN, CDR2 SVGIG (reference sequence). The J segment lost 8 bases and the V segment lost 1 base, leaving 11 bases of the junction unmatched. The CDR3 covers 15 residues. The full variable domain, with the rest looked up from reference TRBV30 and TRBJ1-1, is SQTIHQWPATLVQPVGSPLSLECTVEGTSNPNLYWYRQAAGRGLQLLFYSVGIGQISSEVPQNLSASRPQDRQFILSSKKLLLSDSGFYLCAWSGLQGAFGEAFFGQGTRLTVV.

This clonotype was observed a handful of times. J is TRBJ2-1 and V is TRBV6-2 or TRBV6-3, with 10 positions matching TRBD2. V lost 6 bases, J lost 8 bases, and 10 bases stayed unmatched. Germline CDR1 MNHEY, CDR2 SVGEGT. The CDR3 runs 15 residues. CDR3 residues: CASRSSGGPGDEQFF. DNA for the CDR3: TGTGCCAGCAGATCTAGCGGGGGCCCTGGCGATGAGCAGTTCTTC.

V and J are TRBV27 and TRBJ2-6, with 7 bases identical to TRBD1. After removal of 4 bases from V and 0 bases from J, the junction contained 6 bases not matched to a gene. Germline CDR1 is MNHEY and CDR2 is SMNVEV (reference sequence). This CDR3 spans 17 amino acids. This CDR3 is CASSSGTVASGANVLTF. CDR3 in DNA: TGTGCCAGCAGTTCCGGGACAGTCGCCTCTGGGGCCAACGTCCTGACTTTC.

This clonotype occurred many times. The chain has TRBV5-1 and TRBJ2-3; D is ambiguous. From germline, CDR1 is SGHRS and CDR2 YFSETQ. There are 13 residues in the CDR3. Between the trimmed V and J ends, which lost 3 bases and 4 bases, there was a span of 9 bases. CDR3 DNA sequence: TGCGCCAGCAGCTCCCGCGCCCCAGATACGCAGTATTTT. The encoded protein is CASSSRAPDTQYF.

This clonotype has a handful of counts. V and J are TRBV12-3 or TRBV12-4 and TRBJ2-1; tentative D call: TRBD2 (6 bases). V shed 5 bases and J shed 5 bases, with 16 bases lying between them. The CDR3 covers 15 residues. This CDR3 reads CASSPRGTKDNEQFF. CDR3 sequence (DNA): TGTGCCAGCAGTCCTCGGGGGACCAAAGACAATGAGCAGTTCTTC.

There are a few counts of this clonotype. The chain links TRBV12-3 or TRBV12-4 to TRBJ1-5; TRBD1 matches at 7 bases. V lost 3 bases to trimming and J lost 0 bases; unmatched junction nucleotides: 2. The CDR3 loop spans 15 amino acids. The CDR3 DNA sequence: TGTGCCAGCAGTTTTGCAGGGGGTAGCAATCAGCCCCAGCATTTT. Residues: CASSFAGGSNQPQHF.

The chain combines TRBV7-2 with TRBJ2-3, with D tentatively TRBD2 (6 bases). V was shortened by 0 bases and J by 4 bases, with 17 bases between the two germline ends. Germline values: CDR1 SGHTA, CDR2 FQGNSA. This CDR3 comprises 17 residues. This CDR3 reads CASSLAGTGRLADTQYF. In DNA, the CDR3 is TGTGCCAGCAGCTTAGCCGGGACTGGACGTCTCGCAGATACGCAGTATTTT.

This clonotype was found many times. The chain joins TRBV3-1 to TRBJ2-1; TRBD2 aligns across 8 bases. This CDR3 comprises 16 residues. The J segment lost 4 bases and the V segment lost 1 base, leaving 6 bases of the junction unmatched. Per the germline V gene, CDR1 is LGHDT and CDR2 is YNNKEL (reference sequence). Here the CDR3 DNA reads TGTGCCAGCAGCCAAGTCAAACTAGCGGATTACAATGAGCAGTTCTTC. As protein: CASSQVKLADYNEQFF.

Of note for this clonotype: This sequence may be a read error, since a much larger clone differs from it by one base. The chain has TRBV13 and TRBJ2-7; weak D call: TRBD2 (6 bases). Germline values: CDR1 PRHDT, CDR2 FYEKMQ (reference sequence). CDR3 length: 15 amino acids. Trimming took 8 bases from V and 2 from J, leaving 19 bases between them. Written as DNA, the CDR3 is TGTGCCAGCGGTCCGCCCTCTAGCGAAGCCTACGAGCAGTACTTC. Translation gives CASGPPSSEAYEQYF. The full variable domain, with the rest looked up from reference TRBV13 and TRBJ2-7, is AAGVIQSPRHLIKEKRETATLKCYPIPRHDTVYWYQQGPGQDPQFLISFYEKMQSDKGSIPDRFSAQQFSDYHSELNMSSLELGDSALYFCASGPPSSEAYEQYFGPGTRLTVT.

This sequence joins TRBV7-2 and TRBJ2-2, with 7 bases aligning to TRBD1. The CDR3 is 14 amino acids. Trimming at V came to 5 bases and at J to 3 bases, leaving 3 bases not matched to a gene. Germline CDR1 SGHTA, CDR2 FQGNSA. The CDR3 is CASSNRGYTGELFF. The CDR3 coding sequence is TGTGCCAGCAGCAACAGGGGATACACCGGGGAGCTGTTTTTT.

This clonotype was recorded many times. The chain has TRBV6-2 or TRBV6-3 and TRBJ2-5; maybe TRBD2 (7 bases). Trimming stripped 7 bases from V and 1 base from J, with 22 bases between. The germline V gene has CDR1 MNHEY and CDR2 SVGEGT. This CDR3 is 17 amino acids long. Written as DNA, the CDR3 is TGTGCCAGCACCTTTCGACTAGCCGGGGGCCTCCAAGAGACCCAGTACTTC. Translating gives CASTFRLAGGLQETQYF.

This CDR3 reads CASSQEGGGGYTF. The CDR3 bases are TGTGCCAGCAGCCAAGAGGGGGGAGGTGGCTACACCTTC. V and J are TRBV3-1 and TRBJ1-2, with D possibly being TRBD1 (5 bases). CDR3 length: 13 amino acids. From germline, CDR1 is LGHDT and CDR2 YNNKEL (reference sequence). Trimming removed 0 bases from V and 7 bases from J, with 9 bases in between. The whole variable domain, remainder taken from reference TRBV3-1 and TRBJ1-2, is DTAVSQTPKYLVTQMGNDKSIKCEQNLGHDTMYWYKQDSKKFLKIMFSYNNKELIINETVPNRFSPKSPDKAHLNLHINSLELGDSAVYFCASSQEGGGGYTFGSGTRLTVV.

At least ten counts were recorded for this clonotype. This sequence joins TRBV6-5 and TRBJ2-7; 10 nucleotides line up with TRBD1. The V gene end was trimmed by 2 bases and the J gene end by 2 bases; junction bases not matched to a gene: 6. The CDR3 is 16 residues long. Germline assignment: CDR1 MNHEY and CDR2 SVGAGI. CDR3 loop: CASSYPRTGGAYEQYF. The CDR3 DNA sequence: TGTGCCAGCAGTTACCCTCGGACAGGGGGAGCCTACGAGCAGTACTTC.

At least ten counts were recorded for this clonotype. The chain uses TRBV7-6 and TRBJ2-1; 9 bases map to TRBD2. Trimming cost V 3 bases and J 5 bases; bases outside gene matches: 8. The germline V gene encodes CDR1 SGHVS and CDR2 FNYEAQ. The CDR3 totals 16 residues. CDR3 amino acids: CASSLKTSGDNNEQFF. CDR3 coding DNA: TGTGCCAGCAGCTTGAAGACTAGCGGAGATAACAATGAGCAGTTCTTC.

This clonotype was counted a few times. The genes are TRBV7-6 and TRBJ2-1; 9 nucleotides match TRBD1. The germline V gene has CDR1 SGHVS and CDR2 FNYEAQ. The CDR3 runs to 15 residues. Trimming cost V 4 bases and J 9 bases; bases outside gene matches: 10. CDR3 bases: TGTGCCAGCAGCTCCCGGACAGGGGCGAACGGTGAGCAGTTCTTC. Its translation is CASSSRTGANGEQFF.

This clonotype appeared many times. The chain employs TRBV5-1 and TRBJ2-1, with a weak D call TRBD2 (6 bases). V was clipped by 3 bases and J by 0 bases, with 13 bases between them. The CDR3 has 16 amino acids. Germline CDR1 and CDR2: SGHRS and YFSETQ. The CDR3 spells CASSSNEAGSYNEQFF. The CDR3 nucleotides read TGCGCCAGCAGCTCAAACGAAGCGGGCTCCTACAATGAGCAGTTCTTC. The whole variable domain, filled in from reference TRBV5-1 and TRBJ2-1, reads KAGVTQTPRYLIKTRGQQVTLSCSPISGHRSVSWYQQTPGQGLQFLFEYFSETQRNKGNFPGRFSGRQFSNSRSEMNVSTLELGDSALYLCASSSNEAGSYNEQFFGPGTRLTVL.

This clonotype came up many times. This rearrangement joins TRBV12-3 or TRBV12-4 to TRBJ1-1; D is possibly TRBD1 (6 bases). The CDR3 covers 14 residues. Trimming took off 7 bases at V and 6 bases at J, with 18 bases between the two ends. The CDR3 loop reads CASTEQGWKAEAFF. Here the CDR3 DNA reads TGTGCCAGCACGGAACAGGGATGGAAGGCTGAAGCTTTCTTT.

The chain uses TRBV5-1 and TRBJ2-7; D is possibly TRBD1 (5 bases). The V gene's germline CDR1 is SGHRS and CDR2 YFSETQ. The CDR3 length is 15 residues. The germline V and J ends were trimmed by 2 bases and 0 bases, with 12 bases remaining between them. This CDR3 reads CASSFQGLSSYEQYF. CDR3 in DNA: TGCGCCAGCAGCTTTCAGGGCCTTAGCTCCTACGAGCAGTACTTC.

This clonotype came up many times. The V call is TRBV28, the J call TRBJ2-7; TRBD2 is a possible D gene (6 bases). With 4 bases removed from V and 6 bases from J, the gap between germline ends came to 16 bases. From germline, CDR1 is MDHEN and CDR2 SYDVKM. CDR3 length: 14 amino acids. CDR3 loop: CASSYEELAREQYF. The CDR3 DNA reads TGTGCCAGCAGTTACGAAGAACTAGCTCGCGAGCAGTACTTC.

In its sample, this clonotype was seen a few times. The CDR3 bases are TGTGCCAGTAGTAGTCACAGACTTAACTATGGCTACACCTTC. It specifies CASSSHRLNYGYTF. The chain carries TRBV19 and TRBJ1-2, with unresolved D. Trimming cost V 4 bases and J 1 base, with 10 bases left between them. Germline CDR1 LNHDA, CDR2 SQIVND (reference sequence). This CDR3 contains 14 residues.

A few counts support this clonotype. This sequence joins TRBV19 and TRBJ1-5; D perhaps matches TRBD1 (5 bases). V was pared by 3 bases and J by 6 bases, with 15 bases between. The germline V gene encodes CDR1 LNHDA and CDR2 SQIVND (reference sequence). The CDR3 covers 15 residues. CDR3 sequence reads: CASSIGTSPGQPQHF. DNA for the CDR3: TGTGCCAGTAGTATTGGGACTTCACCGGGTCAGCCCCAGCATTTT. The complete variable domain, with remaining parts taken from reference TRBV19 and TRBJ1-5, reads DGGITQSPKYLFRKEGQNVTLSCEQNLNHDAMYWYRQDPGQGLRLIYYSQIVNDFQKGDIAEGYSVSREKKESFPLTVTSAQKNPTAFYLCASSIGTSPGQPQHFGDGTRLSIL.

The gene calls are TRBV27 and TRBJ2-5, with 8 nucleotides matching TRBD1. V shed 5 bases and J 4 bases; nucleotides not matched to a gene: 12. In germline, CDR1 is MNHEY, CDR2 SMNVEV (reference sequence). This CDR3 has 16 residues. The CDR3 reads CASSRSRQGARETQYF. CDR3 sequence (DNA): TGTGCCAGCAGTAGGAGCCGTCAGGGGGCACGAGAGACCCAGTACTTC.

The chain has TRBV20-1 and TRBJ1-6; D possibly corresponds to TRBD1 (5 bases). Germline V CDR1 and CDR2: DFQATT, SNEGSKA (reference sequence). CDR3 length: 13 amino acids. V was clipped by 4 bases and J by 6 bases, with 10 bases between them. In nucleotides, the CDR3 is TGCAGTGCTACCCGGGACCTTAATTCACCCCTCCACTTT. This translates into CSATRDLNSPLHF.

This clonotype was observed at least ten times. This sequence joins TRBV7-3 and TRBJ2-7, with D possibly called TRBD1 or TRBD2 (7 bases each). The CDR3 runs 15 residues. Germline CDR1 is SGHTA and CDR2 is FQGTGA. Trimming cost V 5 bases and J 5 bases, with 19 bases left between them. The DNA of the CDR3 is TGTGCCAGCAGCGTCCAGGGGGGGAGCATCGACGAGCAGTACTTC. This codes for CASSVQGGSIDEQYF.

Ten or more counts support this clonotype. The CDR3 is CASSLRTGSYEQYF. DNA for the CDR3: TGCGCCAGCAGCTTGCGTACAGGGAGCTACGAGCAGTACTTC. The chain couples TRBV5-1 to TRBJ2-7, with D tentatively TRBD1 (6 bases). Germline V gives CDR1 SGHRS, CDR2 YFSETQ. CDR3 length: 14 residues. V was trimmed by 1 base and J by 3 bases, leaving 11 bases between them.